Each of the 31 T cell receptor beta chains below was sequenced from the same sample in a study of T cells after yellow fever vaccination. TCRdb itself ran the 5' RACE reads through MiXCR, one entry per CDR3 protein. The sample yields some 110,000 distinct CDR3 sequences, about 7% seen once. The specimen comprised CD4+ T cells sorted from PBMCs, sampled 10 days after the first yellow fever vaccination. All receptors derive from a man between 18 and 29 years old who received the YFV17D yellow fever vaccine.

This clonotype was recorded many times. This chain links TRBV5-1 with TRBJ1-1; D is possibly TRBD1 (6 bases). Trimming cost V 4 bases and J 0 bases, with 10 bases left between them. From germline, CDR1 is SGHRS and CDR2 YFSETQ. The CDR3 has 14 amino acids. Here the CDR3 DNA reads TGCGCCAGCAGCCAGGGGACCGTGAACACTGAAGCTTTCTTT. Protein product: CASSQGTVNTEAFF.

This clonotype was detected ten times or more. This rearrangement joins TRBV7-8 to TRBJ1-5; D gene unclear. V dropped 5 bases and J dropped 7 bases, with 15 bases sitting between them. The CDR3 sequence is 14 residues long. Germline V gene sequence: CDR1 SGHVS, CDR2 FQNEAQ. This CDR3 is CASSPFPIAQPQHF. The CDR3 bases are TGTGCCAGCAGCCCGTTCCCTATCGCACAGCCCCAGCATTTT.

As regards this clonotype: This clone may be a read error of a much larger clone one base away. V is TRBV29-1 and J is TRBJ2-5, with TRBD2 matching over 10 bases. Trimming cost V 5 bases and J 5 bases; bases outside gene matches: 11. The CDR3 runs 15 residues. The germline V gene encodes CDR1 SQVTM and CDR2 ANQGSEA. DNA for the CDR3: TGCAGCGTTAGGGTAGCGGGGGGACTCCATGAGACCCAGTACTTC. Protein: CSVRVAGGLHETQYF.

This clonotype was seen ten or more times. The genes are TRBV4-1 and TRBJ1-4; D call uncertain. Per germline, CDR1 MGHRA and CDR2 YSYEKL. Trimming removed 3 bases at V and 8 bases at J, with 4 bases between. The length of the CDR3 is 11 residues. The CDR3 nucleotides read TGCGCCAGCAGCCAGGTGGAAAAACTGTTTTTT. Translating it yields CASSQVEKLFF.

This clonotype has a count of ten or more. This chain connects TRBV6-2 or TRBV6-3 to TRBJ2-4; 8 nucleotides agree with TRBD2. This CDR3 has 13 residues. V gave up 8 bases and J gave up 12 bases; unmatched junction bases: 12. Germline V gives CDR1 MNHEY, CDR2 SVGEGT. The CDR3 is CASGLTGGTPQYF. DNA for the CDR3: TGTGCCAGCGGCCTTACGGGGGGGACGCCTCAGTACTTC.

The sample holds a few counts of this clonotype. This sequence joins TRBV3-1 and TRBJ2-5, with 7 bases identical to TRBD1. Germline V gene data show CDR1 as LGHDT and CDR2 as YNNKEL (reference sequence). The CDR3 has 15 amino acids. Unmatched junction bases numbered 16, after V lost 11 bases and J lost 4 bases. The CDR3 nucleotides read TGTGCCTCCTGCCAAGATCCAGGGGGAAGAGAGACCCAGTACTTC. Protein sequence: CASCQDPGGRETQYF.

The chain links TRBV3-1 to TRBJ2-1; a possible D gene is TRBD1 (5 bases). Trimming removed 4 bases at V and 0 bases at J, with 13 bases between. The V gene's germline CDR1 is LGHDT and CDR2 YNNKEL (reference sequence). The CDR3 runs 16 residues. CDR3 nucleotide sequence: TGTGCCAGCAGCCCCCCTTGGGGCTTCTCCTACAATGAGCAGTTCTTC. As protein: CASSPPWGFSYNEQFF.

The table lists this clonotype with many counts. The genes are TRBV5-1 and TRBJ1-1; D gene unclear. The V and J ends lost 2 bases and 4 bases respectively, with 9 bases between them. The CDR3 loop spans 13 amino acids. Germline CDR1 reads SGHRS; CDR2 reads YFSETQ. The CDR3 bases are TGCGCCAGCAGCTTCGGAGCGCGCACTGAAGCTTTCTTT. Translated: CASSFGARTEAFF.

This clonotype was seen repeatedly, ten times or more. The CDR3 sequence: CASSLYRGAVDTQYF. Written as DNA, the CDR3 is TGTGCCAGCAGCTTGTACAGGGGGGCGGTAGATACGCAGTATTTT. The V call is TRBV5-4, the J call TRBJ2-3; 8 nucleotides align to TRBD1. Germline CDR1 reads SGHNT; CDR2 reads YYREEE (reference sequence). The V gene end was trimmed by 1 base and the J gene end by 5 bases; junction bases not matched to a gene: 6. CDR3 length: 15 amino acids.

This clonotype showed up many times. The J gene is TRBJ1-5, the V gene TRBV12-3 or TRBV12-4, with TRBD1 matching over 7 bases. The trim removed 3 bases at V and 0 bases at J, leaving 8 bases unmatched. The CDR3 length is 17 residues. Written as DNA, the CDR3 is TGTGCCAGCAGTTTCCGGGACAGTTCCTATAGCAATCAGCCCCAGCATTTT. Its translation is CASSFRDSSYSNQPQHF.

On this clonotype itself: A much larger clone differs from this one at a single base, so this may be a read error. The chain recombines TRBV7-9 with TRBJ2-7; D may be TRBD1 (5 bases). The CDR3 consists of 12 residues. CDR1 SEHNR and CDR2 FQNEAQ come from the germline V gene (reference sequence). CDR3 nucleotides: TGTGCCAGCAGCAAAGACAGTTACGGGCAGTACGTC. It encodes CASSKDSYGQYV.

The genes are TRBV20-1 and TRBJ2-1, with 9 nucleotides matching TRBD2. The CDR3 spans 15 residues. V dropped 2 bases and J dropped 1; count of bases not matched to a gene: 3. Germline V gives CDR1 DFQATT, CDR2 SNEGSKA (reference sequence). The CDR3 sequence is CSARSGGRSYNEQFF. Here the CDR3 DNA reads TGCAGTGCTAGAAGCGGGGGGCGTTCCTACAATGAGCAGTTCTTC.

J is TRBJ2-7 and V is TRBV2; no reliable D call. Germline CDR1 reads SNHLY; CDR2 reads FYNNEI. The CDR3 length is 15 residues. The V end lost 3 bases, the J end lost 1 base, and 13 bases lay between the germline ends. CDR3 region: CASSDRAIASYEQYF. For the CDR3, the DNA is TGTGCCAGCAGTGACCGAGCGATCGCTTCCTACGAGCAGTACTTC.

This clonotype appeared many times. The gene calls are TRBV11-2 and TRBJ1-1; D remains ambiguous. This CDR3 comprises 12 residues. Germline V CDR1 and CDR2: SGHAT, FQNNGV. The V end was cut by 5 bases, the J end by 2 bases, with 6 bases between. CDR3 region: CASSPSNTEAFF. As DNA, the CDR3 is TGTGCCAGCAGCCCCAGCAACACTGAAGCTTTCTTT.

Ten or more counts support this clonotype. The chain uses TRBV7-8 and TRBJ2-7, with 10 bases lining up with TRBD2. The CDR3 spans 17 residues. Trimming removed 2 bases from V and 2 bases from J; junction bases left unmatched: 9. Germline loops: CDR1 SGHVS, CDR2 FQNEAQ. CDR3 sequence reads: CASSLSASGGLPYEQYF. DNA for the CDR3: TGTGCCAGCAGCTTATCGGCTAGCGGGGGCCTCCCCTACGAGCAGTACTTC.

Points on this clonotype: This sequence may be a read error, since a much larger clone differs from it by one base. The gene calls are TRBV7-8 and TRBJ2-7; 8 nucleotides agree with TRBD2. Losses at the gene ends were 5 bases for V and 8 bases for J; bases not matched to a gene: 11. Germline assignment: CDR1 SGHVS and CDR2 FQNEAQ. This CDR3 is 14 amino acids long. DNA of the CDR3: TGTGCCAGCAGCCCCCGGGGGGGTTCTAGCAAGCAGTACGTC. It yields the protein CASSPRGGSSKQYV.

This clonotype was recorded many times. The CDR3 nucleotides are TGCGCCAGCAGGTCCTGGAAGACAAACACTGAAGCTTTCTTT. As protein: CASRSWKTNTEAFF. The chain has TRBV4-1 and TRBJ1-1, with no clear D. CDR3 length: 14 residues. Trimming stripped 6 bases from V and 2 bases from J, with 13 bases between. CDR1 and CDR2 from the germline V gene are MGHRA and YSYEKL.

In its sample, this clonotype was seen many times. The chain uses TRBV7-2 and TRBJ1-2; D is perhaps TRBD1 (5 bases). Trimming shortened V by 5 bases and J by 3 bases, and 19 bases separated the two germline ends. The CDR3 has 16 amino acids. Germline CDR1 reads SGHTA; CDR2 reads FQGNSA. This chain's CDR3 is CASSIQPGQGHYGYTF. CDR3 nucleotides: TGTGCCAGCAGCATACAACCAGGGCAGGGCCACTATGGCTACACCTTC.

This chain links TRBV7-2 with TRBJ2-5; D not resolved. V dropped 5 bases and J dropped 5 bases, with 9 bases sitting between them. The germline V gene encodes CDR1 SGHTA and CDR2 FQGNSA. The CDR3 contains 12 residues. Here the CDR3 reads CASSRARETQYF. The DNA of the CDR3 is TGTGCCAGCAGCCGAGCCCGTGAGACCCAGTACTTC.

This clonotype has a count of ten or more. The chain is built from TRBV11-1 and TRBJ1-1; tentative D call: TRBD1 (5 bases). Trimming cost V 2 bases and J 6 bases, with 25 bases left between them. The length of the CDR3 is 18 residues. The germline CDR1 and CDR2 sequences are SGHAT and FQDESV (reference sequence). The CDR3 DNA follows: TGTGCCAGCAGCTTAAGGGCGGTATGGGGCCCCGCGGGTCCTGAAGCTTTCTTT. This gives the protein CASSLRAVWGPAGPEAFF.

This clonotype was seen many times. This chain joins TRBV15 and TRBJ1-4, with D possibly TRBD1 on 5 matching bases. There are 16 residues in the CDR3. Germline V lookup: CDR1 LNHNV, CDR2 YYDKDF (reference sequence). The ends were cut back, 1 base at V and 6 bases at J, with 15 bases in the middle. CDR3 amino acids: CATSRGGGPGHEKLFF. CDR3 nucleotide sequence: TGTGCCACCAGCAGAGGGGGGGGACCGGGGCATGAAAAACTGTTTTTT.

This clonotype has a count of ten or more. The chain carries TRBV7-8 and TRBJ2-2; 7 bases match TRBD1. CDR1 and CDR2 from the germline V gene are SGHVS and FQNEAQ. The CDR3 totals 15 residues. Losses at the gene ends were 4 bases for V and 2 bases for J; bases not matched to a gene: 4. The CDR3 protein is CASSSTGDNTGELFF. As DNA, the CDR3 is TGTGCCAGCAGCTCTACAGGGGATAACACCGGGGAGCTGTTTTTT.

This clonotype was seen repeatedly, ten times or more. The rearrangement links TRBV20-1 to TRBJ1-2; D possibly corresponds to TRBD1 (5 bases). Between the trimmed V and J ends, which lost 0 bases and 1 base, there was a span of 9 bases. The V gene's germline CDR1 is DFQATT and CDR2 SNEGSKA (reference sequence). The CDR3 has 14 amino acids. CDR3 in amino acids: CSARDPGVNYGYTF. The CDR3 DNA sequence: TGCAGTGCTAGAGATCCGGGGGTTAACTATGGCTACACCTTC.

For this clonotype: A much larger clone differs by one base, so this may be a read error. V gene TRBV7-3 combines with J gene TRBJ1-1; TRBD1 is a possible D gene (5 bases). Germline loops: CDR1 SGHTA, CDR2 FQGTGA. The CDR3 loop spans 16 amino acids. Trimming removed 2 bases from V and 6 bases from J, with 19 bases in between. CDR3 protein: CASSLAPGPAMSEAFF. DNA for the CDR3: TGTGCCAGCAGCTTAGCCCCGGGGCCGGCTATGTCTGAAGCTTTCTTT.

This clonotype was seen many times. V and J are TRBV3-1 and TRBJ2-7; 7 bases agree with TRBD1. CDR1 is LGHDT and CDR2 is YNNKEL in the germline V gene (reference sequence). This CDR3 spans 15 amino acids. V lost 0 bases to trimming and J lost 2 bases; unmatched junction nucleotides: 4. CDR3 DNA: TGTGCCAGCAGCCAAGATCAAGGGGGCCCCTACGAGCAGTACTTC. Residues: CASSQDQGGPYEQYF.

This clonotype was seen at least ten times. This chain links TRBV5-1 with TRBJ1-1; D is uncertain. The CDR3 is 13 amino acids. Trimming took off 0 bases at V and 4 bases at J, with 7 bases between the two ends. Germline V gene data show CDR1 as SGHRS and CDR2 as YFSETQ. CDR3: CASSLVRSTEAFF. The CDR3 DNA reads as TGCGCCAGCAGCTTGGTTCGTTCCACTGAAGCTTTCTTT.

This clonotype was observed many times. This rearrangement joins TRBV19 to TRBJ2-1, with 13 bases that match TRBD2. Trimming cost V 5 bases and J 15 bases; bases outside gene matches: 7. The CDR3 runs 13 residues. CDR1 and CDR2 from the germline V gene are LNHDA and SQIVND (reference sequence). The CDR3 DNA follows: TGTGCCAGTAGTCGGGGACTAGCGGGGATGCCGTTCTTC. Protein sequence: CASSRGLAGMPFF.

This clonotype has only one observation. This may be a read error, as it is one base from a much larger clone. DNA for the CDR3: TGTGCCAGCAGCAGGGGCATGAAGACTGAAGCTTTCTTT. This translates into CASSRGMKTEAFF. The J gene is TRBJ1-1, the V gene TRBV5-6, with a tentative D call TRBD1 (5 bases). Germline V lookup: CDR1 SGHDT, CDR2 YYEEEE. The CDR3 runs to 13 residues.

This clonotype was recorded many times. DNA for the CDR3: TGTGCCAGCAGCCAGGCCTCGACTAGATCCCATGAGCAGTTCTTC. Its translation is CASSQASTRSHEQFF. This chain uses TRBV4-2 with TRBJ2-1, with D possibly matching TRBD2 (6 bases). Per the germline V gene, CDR1 is LGHNA and CDR2 is YNFKEQ. This CDR3 contains 15 residues. V was shortened by 3 bases and J by 8 bases, with 17 bases between the two germline ends.

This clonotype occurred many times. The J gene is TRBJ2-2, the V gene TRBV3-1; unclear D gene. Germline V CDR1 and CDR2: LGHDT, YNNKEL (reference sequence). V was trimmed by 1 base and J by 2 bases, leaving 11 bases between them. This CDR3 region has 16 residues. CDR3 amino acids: CASSQVVSTNTGELFF. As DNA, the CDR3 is TGTGCCAGCAGCCAAGTCGTCAGTACAAACACCGGGGAGCTGTTTTTT. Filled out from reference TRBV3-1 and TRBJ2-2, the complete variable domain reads DTAVSQTPKYLVTQMGNDKSIKCEQNLGHDTMYWYKQDSKKFLKIMFSYNNKELIINETVPNRFSPKSPDKAHLNLHINSLELGDSAVYFCASSQVVSTNTGELFFGEGSRLTVL.

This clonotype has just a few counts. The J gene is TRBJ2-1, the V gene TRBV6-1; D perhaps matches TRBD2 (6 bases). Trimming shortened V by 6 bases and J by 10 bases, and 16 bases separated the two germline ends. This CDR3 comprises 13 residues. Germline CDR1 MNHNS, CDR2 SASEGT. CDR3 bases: TGTGCCAGCAGGATAGGAGGGATAGAAGAGCAGTTCTTC. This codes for CASRIGGIEEQFF.